What follows are 4 T cell receptor beta chains derived from one specimen sequenced in a study of T cell repertoires in cytomegalovirus infection. No antigen has been identified for these receptors. TCRdb re-analysed the reads in MiXCR, keeping a single row per CDR3 protein. The table lists about 920,000 distinct CDR3 sequences, more than 25% of them singletons. The source material was cultured CD8+ T cells from PBMCs, sampled from culture after CMV antigen stimulation. These receptors all stem from a human donor in good health (CMV status not recorded). Some clones in this sample may be carry-over from other donors' samples.

With respect to this clonotype: Its ends do not fully match the called genes, so a read error is possible. The chain recombines TRBV6-2 or TRBV6-3 with TRBJ2-7; 12 bases are shared with TRBD2. CDR1 and CDR2 from the germline V gene are MNHEY and SVGEGT. The CDR3 runs 15 residues. The CDR3 DNA is TGTGCCGGCAGTTTGACTAGCGGGGGCATGGACGAGCAGTACTTC. This sequence encodes CAGSLTSGGMDEQYF.

V is TRBV4-1 and J is TRBJ2-2; possible D gene TRBD1, 5 bases. The CDR3 covers 15 residues. Deletions cut 0 bases from V and 6 bases from J, with 11 bases between. Germline V gives CDR1 MGHRA, CDR2 YSYEKL. CDR3 region: CASSQDYTGAGELFF. In DNA, the CDR3 is TGCGCCAGCAGCCAAGATTACACAGGCGCCGGGGAGCTGTTTTTT.

The chain carries TRBV6-1 and TRBJ1-2; no definite D call. Deletions cut 5 bases from V and 3 bases from J, with 16 bases between. Germline V gene sequence: CDR1 MNHNS, CDR2 SASEGT. CDR3 length: 15 amino acids. The CDR3 region is CASSFDPDGYYGYTF. The CDR3 nucleotides are TGTGCCAGCAGTTTCGACCCAGACGGCTACTATGGCTACACCTTC.

This clonotype has a handful of counts. V and J are TRBV5-5 and TRBJ2-1, with 7 bases that match TRBD1. V lost 4 bases to trimming and J lost 2 bases; unmatched junction nucleotides: 6. Germline V gene sequence: CDR1 SGHKS, CDR2 YYEKEE (reference sequence). CDR3 length: 15 residues. CDR3 in DNA: TGTGCCAGCAGCCCAGGACAGGCCGCCTACAATGAGCAGTTCTTC. This translates into CASSPGQAAYNEQFF. Drawing the rest from reference TRBV5-5 and TRBJ2-1, the complete variable domain is DAGVTQSPTHLIKTRGQQVTLRCSPISGHKSVSWYQQVLGQGPQFIFQYYEKEERGRGNFPDRFSARQFPNYSSELNVNALLLGDSALYLCASSPGQAAYNEQFFGPGTRLTVL.